The 17 T cell receptor beta chains presented below share a single source sample, sequenced in a study of T cells in localized non-small cell lung cancer. Some clones are missing from TCRdb's copy, which holds only in-frame ones; the method was immunoSEQ multiplex PCR. The sample has approximately 150,000 clones; 70% to 90% are singletons. The sequencing here drew on peripheral blood, taken before any cancer treatment. Receptor source: a female donor of 60 years or more with stage I lung adenocarcinoma.

This chain's CDR3 is CASSLGGQETQYF. The DNA for the CDR3 is TGTGCCAGCAGCTTAGGAGGGCAAGAGACCCAGTACTTC. V usage is TRBV7-9 and J usage is TRBJ2-5; maybe TRBD2 (5 bases). Looked up from germline, CDR1 is SEHNR and CDR2 is FQNEAQ (reference sequence). This CDR3 is built from 13 residues. V was cut by 1 base and J by 2 bases, with 5 bases left in between.

The gene calls are TRBV9 and TRBJ1-2; 8 bases are shared with TRBD1. The CDR3 covers 14 residues. V trimming: 0 bases; J trimming: 10 bases; junction bases outside the gene matches: 8. Looked up from germline, CDR1 is SGDLS and CDR2 is YYNGEE. Here the CDR3 DNA reads TGTGCCAGCAGCGTAGTATCTGGGACAGGACCCTACACCTTC. Translating gives CASSVVSGTGPYTF.

This sequence joins TRBV18 and TRBJ1-3, with 9 bases fitting TRBD1. Germline V gene data show CDR1 as KGHSH and CDR2 as LQKENI. The CDR3 sequence is 16 residues long. V lost 1 base and J lost 0; bases outside the gene matches: 1. CDR3: CASSPQTGGSGNTIYF. As DNA, the CDR3 is TGTGCCAGCTCACCACAGACAGGGGGCTCTGGAAACACCATATATTTT.

This clone was recorded only once. V gene TRBV19 combines with J gene TRBJ2-5; no clear D gene. CDR3 length: 14 amino acids. V lost 10 bases to trimming and J lost 5 bases, with 20 bases between them. Germline V gene lookup returns CDR1 LNHDA and CDR2 SQIVND (reference sequence). The CDR3 DNA reads as TGTGCCACCCGCCCCCCCGGGTTTTCCGAGACCCAGTACTTC. Its translation: CATRPPGFSETQYF.

The chain has TRBV5-1 and TRBJ2-5, with 10 nucleotides matching TRBD2. CDR3 size: 16 residues. Germline-derived CDR1 and CDR2 are SGHRS and YFSETQ. V gave up 0 bases and J gave up 4 bases; unmatched junction bases: 6. CDR3 loop: CASSLAPSGGGETQYF. Written as DNA, the CDR3 is TGCGCCAGCAGCTTGGCCCCTAGCGGGGGAGGAGAGACCCAGTACTTC.

The chain uses TRBV28 and TRBJ1-1, with 8 bases aligning to TRBD1. The ends lost 10 bases at V and 2 bases at J; junction bases unmatched: 6. The germline gives CDR1 MDHEN, CDR2 SYDVKM. The CDR3 consists of 13 residues. CDR3 sequence reads: CATRTGGNTEAFF. CDR3 nucleotides: TGTGCCACCCGCACAGGGGGAAACACTGAAGCTTTCTTT.

V is TRBV7-2 and J is TRBJ1-5; no definite D call. This CDR3 contains 15 residues. CDR1 and CDR2 (germline): SGHTA, FQGNSA. The V end lost 5 bases, the J end lost 3 bases, and 14 bases lay between the germline ends. CDR3 protein: CASSEDGRTNQPQHF. CDR3 in DNA: TGTGCCAGCAGCGAGGACGGTAGGACCAATCAGCCCCAGCATTTT.

This clone occurred once. V and J are TRBV28 and TRBJ2-7; the match to TRBD1 covers 7 bases. The ends lost 2 bases at V and 2 bases at J; junction bases unmatched: 6. Per germline, CDR1 MDHEN and CDR2 SYDVKM. The CDR3 covers 15 residues. The CDR3 here is CASSLEQGPTYEQYF. The DNA for the CDR3 is TGTGCCAGCAGTTTAGAACAGGGGCCGACCTACGAGCAGTACTTC.

The gene calls are TRBV2 and TRBJ2-1; weak D call: TRBD1 (5 bases). The CDR3 is 11 residues long. Germline V gene data show CDR1 as SNHLY and CDR2 as FYNNEI. V lost 4 bases, J lost 10 bases, and 8 bases lay in between. Written as DNA, the CDR3 is TGTGCCAGCAGTGGGGGCGCCGAGCAGTTCTTC. Protein sequence: CASSGGAEQFF.

The chain employs TRBV30 and TRBJ2-1, with 10 bases fitting TRBD1. Germline CDR1 GTSNPN, CDR2 SVGIG (reference sequence). There are 13 residues in the CDR3. Trimming took 7 bases from V and 7 from J; bases not matched to a gene: 7. The CDR3 DNA reads as TGTGCCTTCACCTGGACAGGGGGGAATGAGCAGTTCTTC. Amino acids: CAFTWTGGNEQFF.

The chain combines TRBV6-1 with TRBJ2-7; D ambiguous. The CDR3 length is 14 residues. In germline, CDR1 is MNHNS, CDR2 SASEGT. Trimming took 5 bases from V and 0 from J, leaving 11 bases between them. CDR3 loop: CASSSDLLSYEQYF. CDR3 coding DNA: TGTGCCAGCAGTTCCGACCTCCTCTCCTACGAGCAGTACTTC.

This clone appeared a single time. The chain couples TRBV4-1 to TRBJ1-4; TRBD1 agrees at 9 bases. Per the germline V gene, CDR1 is MGHRA and CDR2 is YSYEKL. V was clipped by 6 bases and J by 7 bases; unmatched bases: 6. The CDR3 runs 14 residues. The CDR3 DNA follows: TGCGCCAGCAGTTGGGACAGGGAGGGTGAAAAACTGTTTTTT. The encoded protein is CASSWDREGEKLFF.

This sequence joins TRBV19 and TRBJ2-1; D gene unclear. V lost 7 bases to trimming and J lost 0 bases, with 4 bases between them. The CDR3 has 12 residues. CDR1 is LNHDA and CDR2 is SQIVND in the germline V gene (reference sequence). CDR3 in DNA: TGTGCCAGTAAGGCCTCCTACAATGAGCAGTTCTTC. It specifies CASKASYNEQFF.

The rearrangement links TRBV11-2 to TRBJ2-1; no clear D gene. Germline V gene data show CDR1 as SGHAT and CDR2 as FQNNGV. This CDR3 spans 12 amino acids. The ends were cut back, 1 base at V and 10 bases at J, with 8 bases in the middle. As DNA, the CDR3 is TGTGCCAGCAGCTTAGGCTCGAGCGAGCAGTTCTTC. Its translation: CASSLGSSEQFF.

A remark on this clone: The same CDR3 arises from other DNA sequences in this sample as well. V usage is TRBV5-1 and J usage is TRBJ1-2, with 7 bases fitting TRBD1. CDR1 and CDR2 from the germline V gene are SGHRS and YFSETQ. The CDR3 is 14 residues long. Trimming at V came to 0 bases and at J to 5 bases, leaving 4 bases not matched to a gene. CDR3 amino acids: CASSLAGGDYGYTF. The CDR3, as DNA: TGCGCCAGCAGCTTGGCAGGGGGGGATTATGGCTACACCTTC.

CDR3 loop: CASSLGGPGELFF. CDR3 nucleotides: TGCGCCAGCAGCTTAGGGGGGCCCGGGGAGCTGTTTTTT. The chain uses TRBV5-1 and TRBJ2-2; either TRBD1 or TRBD2 may fit D (6 bases each). CDR1 SGHRS and CDR2 YFSETQ come from the germline V gene. V was shortened by 2 bases and J by 6 bases, with 8 bases between the two germline ends. This CDR3 comprises 13 residues.

This clone occurred once. The chain uses TRBV7-8 and TRBJ2-7, with 11 bases identical to TRBD2. V lost 0 bases and J lost 2; bases outside the gene matches: 9. The CDR3 runs to 18 residues. Per germline, CDR1 SGHVS and CDR2 FQNEAQ. The DNA for the CDR3 is TGTGCCAGCAGCTTAGCGCAACTAGCGGGAGTTAGTACCTACGAGCAGTACTTC. Encoded protein: CASSLAQLAGVSTYEQYF.